This entry is about one T cell receptor (beta chain). No cognate antigen has been identified for it. Nothing much larger sits one base from this clone, and base qualities are not available. The library was obtained by the immunoSEQ multiplex PCR assay. For the multiplex PCR, a mixture combining 60 forward primers for TCR Vbeta segments and 13 reverse primers for TCR Jbeta segments was used. The CDR3 region of rearranged TCR beta genes was amplified from genomic DNA by a multiplex PCR assay. The amplified TCR beta libraries were sequenced on the Illumina HiSeq System as 87-base-pair reads. The authors' pipeline ran thus. A later analysis tallied tens of millions of unique TCR beta chains across the 700 or so repertoires, and approximately 11 million of those chains were shared by two or more donors. Raw reads were error-corrected and collapsed into unique sequences by a nearest-neighbor algorithm in which closely related sequences were merged to remove PCR and sequencing errors. CDR3 sequences were aligned to IMGT reference sequences to assign V, D and J gene segments. Each retained sequence needed at least a six-nucleotide match to both a V gene segment and a J gene segment. A rearrangement counted as productive if the CDR3 had no stop codons and remained in frame with V and J, and every other rearrangement counted as non-productive. Following IMGT convention, CDR3 was defined as the stretch from the second conserved V-encoded cysteine to the conserved J-encoded phenylalanine. The earlier analysis of some 600 of the donors excluded sequences that lacked an unambiguous match to a single V gene segment. An earlier analysis of a few hundred of the donors called V segments functional above 56.7% productive rearrangements and segregating when the between-donor standard deviation exceeded 5%. To diagnose cytomegalovirus status from the catalog of TCR beta chain sequences, a statistical classification framework was built. A later analysis assigned V and J genes by comparing TCR nucleotide sequences with IMGT/GENE-DB human TR gene sequences. A later analysis assigned CDR3 sequences and most-parsimonious VDJ recombination scenarios with the TCRdist pipeline. In a later analysis, each TCR beta chain was defined by its CDR3 amino acid sequence together with its V-gene family, and reads lacking a unique V-gene family were excluded. To address suspected cross-contamination and a sequencing artifact, a later analysis removed 450 to 700 highly shared, low-generation-probability nucleotide sequences. For each public chain, a later analysis derived a clonal expansion index from normalized ranks of inferred template counts within each repertoire. In a later analysis, generation probabilities were computed with a VDJ recombination model fitted to out-of-frame rearrangements, and the resulting probabilities were checked against IGoR. Hypergeometric tests were used in a later analysis to score TCR-TCR, TCR-HLA and TCR-CMV co-occurrence, with a repertoire-size bias correction applied to the TCR pairs. A later analysis estimated false discovery rates by permuting HLA or CMV assignments 20 times. In a later analysis, co-occurring TCRs were grouped using DBSCAN, with TCRdist sequence similarity added in when clustering inside HLA-allele-positive subsets. Co-occurrence clustering excluded repertoires with fewer than 30,000 or more than 120,000 public chains, plus five with anomalous nucleotide sharing. TCRdb carries this immuneACCESS record with in-frame sequences only. Its versions omit some clonotypes, under half of them owing to an unresolved V gene in the studies checked, with the rest unexplained. The DNA was the basis for D and trimming; V, J and clone size are from that table. Across this sample there are under 200,000 clones, with 82% seen only once. The ten largest clones capture roughly 1.6% of the sample.

This sample is drawn from a study of cytomegalovirus exposure and HLA in healthy donors (dated by TCRdb to 2016 to 2017). Context from the whole study: In an earlier analysis of approximately 500 of the donors, around 290 Gb of sequence data and 117 million unique TCR beta sequences from about 179 million T cells were reported. In a later genetic analysis, genome-wide SNP genotypes for 398 of the 666 donors were used, and that subset was treated as a discovery cohort. To study patterns of TCR occurrence, a later analysis re-analyzed previously published TCR beta repertoires from under 750 donors and added high-resolution HLA genotyping. Among about 360 genotyped donors of the cohort, an average of approximately 240,000 unique TCR beta nucleotide sequences were sequenced per donor, roughly 20% of them non-productive. To predict cytomegalovirus infection status, the study brought together high-throughput TCR immunosequencing, statistical association of individual TCRs with disease status, and machine learning. Both class I and class II loci were covered by HLA typing, at four-digit resolution. The number of donors typed differed by locus, with about 629-630 for A, B, C, DRB1 and DQB1, roughly 520 for DQA1, 600 to 610 for DPA1, and about 450 for DPB1. In an earlier analysis of a few hundred of the donors, high-throughput TCR beta sequencing was used to judge whether each TCR beta V gene segment behaved as functional or pseudogenic. The study aimed to test whether cataloging public T cell receptors could reveal signatures of past pathogen exposure. Donor age, sex, ethnicity and CMV serostatus were compiled alongside the repertoire data. The study used immunosequencing to profile the T cell repertoires of 666 subjects and linked those repertoires to cytomegalovirus serostatus. A separate validation cohort of more than 100 different subjects was used in addition to the approximately 610-subject first cohort. The later analysis used no new phenotypic data to find candidate immune exposures, relying instead on TCR beta sequences and their occurrence across donors. All discovery cohort repertoires had been generated using a single sequencing platform. The genetic ancestry cluster associated with self-reported Caucasian donors included around 76% of the 398 genotyped donors. Roughly five DR-DQ haplotypes were handled as single units for association and clustering because linkage in the cohort was strong. An early release covering roughly 640 HLA-typed donors comprised about 300 gigabases of sequencing data and some 79 million unique TCR sequences. Study-wide findings and limitations: At a false discovery rate of 0.05, a later analysis linked under 20,000 TCR beta sequences to specific HLA alleles. According to a later analysis, most CMV-associated TCR beta chains appeared to be HLA-restricted, and the HLA associations seemed to be driven largely by CMV exposure. Compared with equally common non-associated chains, HLA-associated TCR beta chains in a later analysis were more clonally expanded and had lower generation probabilities. The authors suggested that the approach could potentially be generalized to other disease states and immunological phenotypes. In this cohort, only TCR beta chains were sequenced, and detectable features were limited by the absence of alpha or paired-chain data. Because HLA typing was unavailable for some donors at each locus, only the typed subset was used in association tests. The only immune exposure information available for the cohort was CMV serostatus. Compared with the 666-donor mean, donors in an Asian-associated ancestry cluster had fewer N-insertions in productive TCRs, according to a later genetic analysis. Some IMGT-functional V segments, including TRBV6-2 and TRBV6-3, could not be told apart with the 87-base-pair reads, so those segments were excluded. Most TCR sequences were observed very rarely across donors, whereas some public TCRs were present in many individuals. In vitro tests confirmed that a few of the cytomegalovirus-associated TCR beta chains recognize cytomegalovirus antigens. A further reported finding was that TCR beta sequences accurately predicted the HLA-A and HLA-B alleles for most subjects in the first cohort. In a later analysis, several top co-occurrence clusters were reported to appear linked to parvovirus B19, influenza, CMV and Epstein-Barr virus. An association between a missense DCLRE1C variant and V-gene and J-gene trimming of TCR beta chains was found in a later genetic analysis and replicated in an independent cohort. Presence/absence analyses assumed roughly uniform sequencing depth across donors, an assumption that may not hold. In the study, about 150 TCR beta chains were listed as associated with cytomegalovirus. Linkage disequilibrium might explain the correlated functional status among segregating V segments, but an unknown experimental factor could not be excluded. The sequencing pipeline was judged likely to have produced a cluster of highly shared sequence variants as a technical artifact. The classifier was reported to diagnose cytomegalovirus status with high specificity and sensitivity in both the original and validation cohorts. Because counts were too low, 15 to 20 rarely observed V segments, including chromosome 9 orphons, were excluded from the earlier analysis of several hundred of the donors. In an earlier analysis of some 540 of the donors, most TCR beta V segments appeared in productive rearrangements about 90% or about 30% of the time, broadly matching IMGT annotations. In a later analysis, TCR association rates were found to vary across HLA loci, with the most associated TCRs seen for DRB1 alleles and the fewest for HLA-C alleles. When HLA alleles, especially DR and DQ, strongly co-occurred, TCR associations were difficult to assign to individual alleles.

In total, roughly 670 healthy bone marrow donors made up the cohort. All cohort members were sampled while nominally healthy, although unrecorded immune exposures were likely present. The donor tested CMV seropositive and was one of the 289 seropositive cohort members. A peripheral blood sample was provided by each donor, and peripheral blood mononuclear cells were used for TCR beta sequencing. The Qiagen DNeasy Blood Extraction Kit was used to extract genomic DNA from the blood cell samples. Trimming takes 3 bases from V and 5 bases from J, and the germline ends sit 23 bases apart. The CDR3 runs 17 amino acids, cysteine and phenylalanine included. Kept here is only the CDR3 DNA, which spans 51 bases and is read in frame from base 1. Based on the germline V gene (reference sequence), the CDR1 and CDR2 sequences are SGHNT and YYREEE.

The rearranged chain carries TRBV5-4 and TRBJ2-5; the D region possibly corresponds to TRBD2 (5 bases align). Specimen: PBMCs. The clonotype comes from a girl aged 10 to 17 in good health and CMV-seropositive. The base sequence is TGTGCCAGCAGCTCCTGGCGGGCCCGAGCTCGGGATGAGACCCAGTACTTC. Its translation reads: CASSSWRARARDETQYF.